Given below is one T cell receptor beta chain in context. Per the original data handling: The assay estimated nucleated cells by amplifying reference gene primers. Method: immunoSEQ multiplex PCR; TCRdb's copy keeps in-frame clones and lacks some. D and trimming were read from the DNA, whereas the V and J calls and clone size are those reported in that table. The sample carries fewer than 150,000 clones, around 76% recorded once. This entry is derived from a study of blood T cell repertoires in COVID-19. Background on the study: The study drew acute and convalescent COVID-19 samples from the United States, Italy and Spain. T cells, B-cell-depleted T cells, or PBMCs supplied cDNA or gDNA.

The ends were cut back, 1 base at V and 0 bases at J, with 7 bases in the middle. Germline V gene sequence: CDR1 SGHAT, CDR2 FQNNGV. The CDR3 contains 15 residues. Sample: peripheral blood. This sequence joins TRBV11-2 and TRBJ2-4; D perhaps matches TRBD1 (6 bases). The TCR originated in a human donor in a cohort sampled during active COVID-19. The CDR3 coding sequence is TGTGCCAGCAGCTTAGGGACAGCAGCCAAAAACATTCAGTACTTC. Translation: CASSLGTAAKNIQYF. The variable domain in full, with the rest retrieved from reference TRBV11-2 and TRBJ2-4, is EAGVAQSPRYKIIEKRQSVAFWCNPISGHATLYWYQQILGQGPKLLIQFQNNGVVDDSQLPKDRFSAERLKGVDSTLKIQPAKLEDSAVYLCASSLGTAAKNIQYFGAGTRLSVL.